This TCR beta chain was observed in a study of cytotoxic CD8 clonotypes in ibrutinib-treated CLL. The assay was immunoSEQ multiplex PCR, and TCRdb's table has in-frame clones only and misses some. The sample records some 84,000 clones, more than 70% being singletons. V was cut by 3 bases and J by 6 bases, with 9 bases left in between. Germline CDR1 is MNHNS and CDR2 is SASEGT. CDR3 length: 13 amino acids. The sequence derives from a human donor with chronic lymphocytic leukemia. This rearrangement joins TRBV6-1 to TRBJ2-4; tentatively, D is TRBD1 (5 bases). This sample comprised PBMCs, obtained before ibrutinib treatment. CDR3 region: CASSEAGLNIQYF. CDR3 bases: TGTGCCAGCAGTGAGGCAGGGCTAAACATTCAGTACTTC.